The rows below give T cell receptor beta chains drawn from one sample of a study of shared clonotypes between healthy human individuals. Assay: immunoSEQ multiplex PCR; the TCRdb copy retains only in-frame clones and omits some. The data contain hundreds of thousands of clones, around 96% of them singletons. Sequencing input: naive CD8+ T cells sorted from blood. Receptors originate from a woman aged 25-40 years in good health. Each CDR3 is given with its conserved first and last residue. D genes are given only for firm matches. Not all rows give a size; the values are once, few, many and, for expanded clones, a class.

CDR3aa	CDR3nt	abundance	len	v_gene	j_gene	d_gene
CASSLSGSYNEQFF	TGCGCCAGCAGCTTGAGCGGGAGTTACAATGAGCAGTTCTTC	NA	14	TRBV5-1	TRBJ2-1	TRBD2
CASSLKVWDREYNEQFF	TGTGCCAGCAGTTTAAAGGTTTGGGACAGAGAGTACAATGAGCAGTTCTTC	NA	17	TRBV27	TRBJ2-1	TRBD1
CASSLLAPYNEQFF	TGTGCCAGCAGTTTACTAGCGCCGTACAATGAGCAGTTCTTC	NA	14	TRBV28	TRBJ2-1	NA
CASSQEGVFRGELFF	TGTGCCAGCAGCCAAGAGGGGGTCTTCCGAGGGGAGCTGTTTTTT	NA	15	TRBV14	TRBJ2-2	NA
CSVAGTGIGYGYTF	TGCAGCGTCGCCGGGACAGGGATCGGGTATGGCTACACCTTC	NA	14	TRBV29-1	TRBJ1-2	TRBD1
CASSEASGTPYEQYF	TGTGCCAGCAGTGAAGCTTCCGGGACCCCTTACGAGCAGTACTTC	NA	15	TRBV6-1	TRBJ2-7	NA
CASSQGLAGEGYEQYF	TGTGCCAGCAGCCAAGGACTAGCGGGAGAGGGCTACGAGCAGTACTTC	NA	16	TRBV4-2	TRBJ2-7	TRBD2
CASSRTGYTEAFF	TGTGCCAGCAGCCGCACGGGCTACACTGAAGCTTTCTTT	NA	13	TRBV5-5	TRBJ1-1	NA
CASSTGLEGPNEQFF	TGTGCCAGCAGCACCGGTCTTGAGGGCCCCAATGAGCAGTTCTTC	NA	15	TRBV21-1	TRBJ2-1	NA
CASSLSASYYGYTF	TGTGCCAGCAGCTTGTCAGCTTCCTACTATGGCTACACCTTC	NA	14	TRBV5-4	TRBJ1-2	NA
CASSESKVSSSYKQYF	TGTGCCAGCAGTGAATCGAAGGTTTCGTCTTCCTACAAGCAGTACTTC	once	16	TRBV6-1	TRBJ2-7	NA
CASSLGTGGVGELFF	TGTGCCAGCAGTTTAGGGACAGGGGGTGTCGGGGAGCTGTTTTTT	NA	15	TRBV27	TRBJ2-2	TRBD1
CASSLYSGNNEQFF	TGTGCCAGCAGCTTGTATAGCGGGAACAATGAGCAGTTCTTC	NA	14	TRBV5-4	TRBJ2-1	TRBD2
CSVEGEQEGGNEQFF	TGCAGCGTTGAGGGAGAACAGGAGGGAGGCAATGAGCAGTTCTTC	NA	15	TRBV29-1	TRBJ2-1	NA
CSARVRNEQFF	TGCAGTGCTAGGGTTCGGAATGAGCAGTTCTTC	NA	11	TRBV20-1	TRBJ2-1	NA
CASSLAFPAGLAGDPVKETQYF	TGTGCCAGCAGCTTAGCATTTCCGGCAGGACTAGCGGGAGACCCCGTAAAAGAGACCCAGTACTTC	NA	22	TRBV7-2	TRBJ2-5	TRBD2
CATSREAGSLNYGYTF	TGTGCCACCAGCAGAGAAGCCGGGAGTCTTAACTATGGCTACACCTTC	NA	16	TRBV15	TRBJ1-2	NA
CASSLGVGTDRWPQHF	TGCGCCAGCAGCTTGGGTGTAGGGACAGATAGATGGCCCCAGCATTTT	NA	16	TRBV5-1	TRBJ1-5	TRBD1
CASSSPEEGAYEQYF	TGTGCCAGCAGTTCCCCCGAGGAGGGGGCTTACGAGCAGTACTTC	NA	15	TRBV28	TRBJ2-7	NA
CASSLGTGYEQYF	TGTGCCAGCAGTTTAGGGACAGGGTACGAGCAGTACTTC	few	13	TRBV27	TRBJ2-7	TRBD1
CASSQDSGTYNEQFF	TGTGCCAGCAGCCAAGATAGCGGGACGTACAATGAGCAGTTCTTC	NA	15	TRBV6-5	TRBJ2-1	TRBD2
CASSSGHRAKNIQYF	TGTGCCAGCAGTTCGGGACACAGGGCCAAAAACATTCAGTACTTC	NA	15	TRBV6-5	TRBJ2-4	NA
CASSQDGNTIYF	TGTGCCAGCAGCCAGGACGGAAACACCATATATTTT	NA	12	TRBV14	TRBJ1-3	NA
CASSWGGNTEAFF	TGTGCCAGCAGTTGGGGCGGGAACACTGAAGCTTTCTTT	NA	13	TRBV2	TRBJ1-1	NA
CAGRPEGAGELFF	TGTGCCGGTCGACCCGAGGGCGCCGGGGAGCTGTTTTTT	NA	13	TRBV2	TRBJ2-2	NA
CASSQDLGLAGQLTDTQYF	TGTGCCAGCAGCCAAGATCTTGGGTTAGCGGGACAACTCACAGATACGCAGTATTTT	NA	19	TRBV4-2	TRBJ2-3	TRBD2
CASSANSGANVLTF	TGTGCCAGCAGCGCCAACTCTGGGGCCAACGTCCTGACTTTC	once	14	TRBV9	TRBJ2-6	NA
CASSEGGAPEKLFF	TGTGCCAGCAGTGAGGGAGGGGCTCCTGAAAAACTGTTTTTT	NA	14	TRBV2	TRBJ1-4	NA
CSVVPGSSYEQYF	TGCAGCGTTGTCCCAGGGAGCTCCTACGAGCAGTACTTC	NA	13	TRBV29-1	TRBJ2-7	NA
CASDGGSPISNQPQHF	TGTGCCAGCGACGGAGGGTCCCCAATTAGCAATCAGCCCCAGCATTTT	NA	16	TRBV19	TRBJ1-5	NA
CASSFGQGATYGYTF	TGTGCCAGCAGTTTCGGACAGGGGGCCACCTATGGCTACACCTTC	NA	15	TRBV27	TRBJ1-2	TRBD1
CASSGTGNNEQFF	TGTGCCAGCAGCGGCACAGGGAACAATGAGCAGTTCTTC	NA	13	TRBV9	TRBJ2-1	NA
CASSGGPNTGELFF	TGCGCCAGCTCGGGCGGTCCGAACACCGGGGAGCTGTTTTTT	NA	14	TRBV4-1	TRBJ2-2	NA
CASSSKGTGPLEQYF	TGTGCCAGCAGCTCGAAAGGGACAGGGCCGCTGGAGCAGTACTTC	NA	15	TRBV5-4	TRBJ2-7	TRBD1
CASSFDRDFGNEQFF	TGTGCCAGCAGTTTCGACAGGGATTTTGGGAATGAGCAGTTCTTC	NA	15	TRBV28	TRBJ2-1	TRBD1
CASSQGRKGQVDFNEQYF	TGCGCCAGCAGCCAAGGCCGGAAGGGACAGGTTGATTTCAACGAGCAGTACTTC	once	18	TRBV4-1	TRBJ2-7	TRBD1
CASSRTSGSGNEQFF	TGTGCCAGTAGCCGAACTAGCGGGAGTGGGAATGAGCAGTTCTTC	NA	15	TRBV19	TRBJ2-1	TRBD2